Sequencing of this TCR beta chain was carried out in a study of PD-L1 blockade in urothelial cancer (dated by TCRdb to about 2017). Study-wide context: Every patient began therapy at some point between 2013 and 2015 and was given atezolizumab 1,200 mg intravenously every 3 weeks. About nine tenths of the roughly 29 patients were identified as males with urothelial cancer of bladder origin, and a prior smoking history was reported by 18 of 29 patients. An ECOG performance status of 0 or 1 was recorded for the patients, and 0 to 3 prior chemotherapy regimens had been received by the patients. Blood samples were analyzed at 3 weeks after treatment start (second dose) and at 6 weeks after treatment start. Blood samples gave a median of around 140,000 T cells and 88,000 or so unique TCRs, with a median clonality of 0.080. The study, an exploratory multi-omic analysis, examined somatic, immune and clinical correlates of response to PD-L1 blockade with atezolizumab in urothelial cancer. Pretreatment tumor samples, along with matched peripheral blood serially collected before and after atezolizumab treatment, were subjected to TCR sequencing. Durable clinical benefit meant progression-free survival longer than 6 months, and TCR features were also tested against progression-free and overall survival. In the same patients who had TCR sequencing, pretreatment tumors also underwent whole exome sequencing and RNA sequencing. Nine patients achieved durable clinical benefit and approximately 20 did not. Twenty-nine patients had pretreatment blood TCR-seq, roughly 25 had at least one posttreatment blood collection, and roughly 25 had tumor TCR-seq.

Note on this clone: What this receptor recognizes is not known. No quality values exist for individual bases; no much larger clone is one base distant.

Overall results and qualifications from the work: A pretreatment peripheral blood TCR clonality below the median was linked to improved progression-free and overall survival. At 3 weeks after the start of treatment, tumor-associated TCR clones in peripheral blood had expanded more in patients with durable benefit (n of about 22, p = 0.022). Because of the small sample size (n ≈ 27) and the many exploratory analyses performed, the results are intended to be regarded as hypothesis-generating.

The time point label here, explained by the study, means: peripheral blood 6 weeks after treatment start. The cohort included roughly 30 patients with locally advanced or metastatic urothelial carcinoma who were treated at Memorial Sloan Kettering on a trial protocol. Peripheral blood mononuclear cells were collected pretreatment and during treatment, at between 1 and 8 total time points per patient. The Qiagen DNeasy Blood extraction kit was used to purify genomic DNA from total PBMCs and tumor samples. PBMCs were collected pretreatment and during treatment and were isolated and stored as previously described. Synthetic TCR analog templates were spiked into each PCR to estimate absolute template abundance from read counts. TCRbeta CDR3 regions were amplified from genomic DNA with bias-controlled V and J gene primers using the immunoSEQ assay. Rearranged TCRbeta segments were sequenced at approximately 20X coverage. The authors' pipeline ran thus. Sequencing errors were corrected by clustering and CDR3s were annotated against IMGT to assign V, D and J genes. Downstream analyses used only productive TCRbeta rearrangements, leaving out any out-of-frame or stop-codon sequences. Clonality was calculated as one minus the Shannon entropy normalized by the log of the number of unique productive sequences. Clones differing between time points or between blood and tumor were identified using Fisher's exact test with Benjamini-Hochberg correction, with an adjusted p below 0.01 applied as the threshold. TCRdb retrieved this table from immuneACCESS and kept in-frame rearrangements only. Not all clones are present; in checked studies, unresolved V genes account for under half, and no reason is known for the remainder. That table furnishes V, J and clone size, whereas the DNA furnished D and trimming. For this sample there are over 25,000 clones; over 60% appear just once. The biggest ten clones account for about 3.7% of the sample.

The origin of this receptor is a man aged 65 to 79 with urothelial cancer. Sequenced material: PBMCs, taken around atezolizumab (anti-PD-L1) treatment.

The DNA is TGTGCCAGCAGCCCCGGGACAGCCCCTACCGGGGAGCTGTTTTTT. Its protein is CASSPGTAPTGELFF. Here the chain combines TRBV7-2 and TRBJ2-2; TRBD1 lines up with 7 middle nucleotides. There are 15 amino acids in the CDR3, from cysteine to phenylalanine inclusive. The retained sequence is limited to the CDR3, 45 bases, with the frame set at the first base. The germline V gene sets CDR1 to SGHTA and CDR2 to FQGNSA. V is trimmed back by 5 bases and J by 5 bases, and the junction contains 8 bases that no gene match accounts for. The variable domain in full, with residues beyond the CDR3 obtained from the reference TRBV7-2 and TRBJ2-2 genes, is GAGVSQSPSNKVTEKGKDVELRCDPISGHTALYWYRQSLGQGLEFLIYFQGNSAPDKSGLPSDRFSAERTGGSVSTLTIQRTQQEDSAVYLCASSPGTAPTGELFFGEGSRLTVL.